These T cell receptor beta chains were read from a single sample in a study of shared clonotypes between healthy human individuals. The table came from immunoSEQ multiplex PCR; TCRdb's copy has only in-frame clones and leaves some out. Of about 960,000 clones in the sample, about 80% were seen once. The sequencing input was memory CD4+ T cells sorted from blood. The source of these receptors is a man younger than 35 in good health. Both conserved end residues are part of each CDR3. D genes are given only for firm matches. Some rows have no size entry. The others give once, few or many, or a class for an expanded clone.

TRBV28,.,TRBD2,TRBJ2-2,TGTGCCAGCAGGCAGCGGGGTTACACCGGGGAGCTGTTTTTT,CASRQRGYTGELFF
TRBV21-1,.,.,TRBJ1-3,TGTGCCAGCAGCAAATTCTGCGGACCTGGAAACACCATATATTTT,CASSKFCGPGNTIYF
TRBV6-5,once,.,TRBJ2-1,TGTGCCAGCACCAAACCAGGGTTAGCAAGCAATGAGCAGTTCTTC,CASTKPGLASNEQFF
TRBV5-6,.,.,TRBJ1-1,TGTGCCAGCAGCTTGGGGGCGGGGAGCACTGAAGCTTTCTTT,CASSLGAGSTEAFF
TRBV19,.,.,TRBJ2-1,TGTGCCAGTAGTATCCCGACATTGAATGAGCAGTTCTTC,CASSIPTLNEQFF
TRBV7-8,.,.,TRBJ2-2,TGTGCCAGCAGCTTAAGGAACAGGGGACTCACCGGGGAGCTGTTTTTT,CASSLRNRGLTGELFF
TRBV28,few,.,TRBJ1-5,TGTGCCAGCAGTTTAGGGGGGGTCAATCAGCCCCAGCATTTT,CASSLGGVNQPQHF
TRBV6-5,few,TRBD1,TRBJ2-7,TGTGCCAGCAGGAGGGGACAGGTATCCTACGAGCAGTACTTC,CASRRGQVSYEQYF
TRBV6-6,.,.,TRBJ1-6,TGTGCCAGCAGTCACTTAGGGGGTTATAATTCACCCCTCCACTTT,CASSHLGGYNSPLHF
TRBV6-5,.,.,TRBJ1-2,TGTGCCAGCAGGGCTGAGGGACGGAACTATGGCTACACCTTC,CASRAEGRNYGYTF
TRBV7-8,.,.,TRBJ2-3,TGTGCCAGCAGCTTAGTATTAACTAGCACAGATACGCAGTATTTT,CASSLVLTSTDTQYF
TRBV2,.,.,TRBJ2-5,TGTGCCAGCAGTGAAACAGGTCCTAACCAAGAGACCCAGTACTTC,CASSETGPNQETQYF
TRBV5-5,.,TRBD1,TRBJ1-6,TGTGCCAGCAGCTTCTTTCCAGGGACAGGGGATTCACCCCTCCACTTT,CASSFFPGTGDSPLHF
TRBV27,.,.,TRBJ1-1,TGTGCCAGCAGTTTGTGGCGTTTAGGGAAAACTGAAGCTTTCTTT,CASSLWRLGKTEAFF
TRBV2,.,TRBD1,TRBJ1-2,TGTGCCAGCAGTGTTTTGACAGGGGATAAGGGCTACACCTTC,CASSVLTGDKGYTF
TRBV5-1,.,.,TRBJ2-7,TGCGCCAGCAGCTTGGCTTTGCAGGGAGGCTACGAGCAGTACTTC,CASSLALQGGYEQYF
TRBV9,.,.,TRBJ2-7,TGTGCCAGCAGCGTTGGATCAGGACACTACGAGCAGTACTTC,CASSVGSGHYEQYF
TRBV18,.,TRBD1,TRBJ2-5,TGTGCCAGCTCACCGTCCCGGCAGGGGGCGGGAGAGACCCAGTACTTC,CASSPSRQGAGETQYF
TRBV6-1,.,.,TRBJ2-1,TGTGCCACCGTGGCTCTGAATGAGCAGTTCTTC,CATVALNEQFF
TRBV6-1,few,.,TRBJ2-4,TGTGCCAGCAGTGAAAATCCCCTTTACATTCAGTACTTC,CASSENPLYIQYF
TRBV6-5,once,.,TRBJ2-2,TGTGCCAGCAGTTACATCCTGGCGGAGCCCGGGGAGCTGTTTTTT,CASSYILAEPGELFF
TRBV19,once,.,TRBJ2-5,TGTGCCAGTAGTATAGGGGTACGGGCCTCCGGAGAGACCCAGTACTTC,CASSIGVRASGETQYF
TRBV6-1,few,.,TRBJ1-4,TGTGCCAGCAGTGGGCGGCGGGCTAATGAAAAACTGTTTTTT,CASSGRRANEKLFF
TRBV6-1,.,.,TRBJ1-6,TGTGCCAGCAGTGAATTTAGGACAGCCCAGAATTCACCCCTCCACTTT,CASSEFRTAQNSPLHF
TRBV4-2,few,TRBD1,TRBJ1-1,TGTGCCAGCAGCCGATCAGGGGGACTTTCCGAAGCTTTCTTT,CASSRSGGLSEAFF
TRBV6-6,many,TRBD1,TRBJ2-2,TGTGCCAGCAGTTCCGGGACAGGCACCGGGGAGCTGTTTTTT,CASSSGTGTGELFF
TRBV30,few,.,TRBJ1-1,TGTGCCTGGAGTGTTCAGGGGCAAGGGACTGAAGCTTTCTTT,CAWSVQGQGTEAFF
TRBV5-4,.,.,TRBJ2-7,TGTGCCAGCAGCGCGCCGAGCTCCTACGAGCAGTACTTC,CASSAPSSYEQYF
TRBV15,.,.,TRBJ2-7,TGTGCCACCAGCAGAGACTTAGTTTCTTACAGGGCCAGCGACGAGCAGTACTTC,CATSRDLVSYRASDEQYF
TRBV18,.,.,TRBJ1-1,TGTGCCAGCTCACCAGGGGCGGGGGTGACTGAAGCTTTCTTT,CASSPGAGVTEAFF
TRBV30,.,TRBD2,TRBJ2-5,TGTGCCTGGGTCCCTCCCGGGACTAGCGGGAGGGCCGTGGAGACCCAGTACTTC,CAWVPPGTSGRAVETQYF
TRBV2,.,.,TRBJ1-5,TGTGCCAGTAACCCAGACGGGGCTCGGCAGCCCCAGCATTTT,CASNPDGARQPQHF